A single sample gave rise to the 15 T cell receptor beta chains below, sequenced in a study of blood T cell repertoires in COVID-19. Method: immunoSEQ multiplex PCR; TCRdb's copy keeps in-frame clones and lacks some. The table has 90,000 to 130,000 clones, about four fifths seen once. Material for sequencing was peripheral blood. The source of these receptors is a woman aged 60-70 years with acute or convalescent COVID-19.

This clone was recorded once. The CDR3 here is CASSLDRTEQYF. For the CDR3, the DNA is TGCGCCAGCAGCCTAGACAGGACCGAGCAGTACTTC. The V call is TRBV5-1, the J call TRBJ2-7; D may be TRBD1 (6 bases). This CDR3 is 12 amino acids long. Germline V CDR1 and CDR2: SGHRS, YFSETQ. Trimming cost V 4 bases and J 6 bases, with 11 bases left between them.

V usage is TRBV2 and J usage is TRBJ1-6, with D tentatively TRBD1 (5 bases). This CDR3 has 14 amino acids. V gave up 6 bases and J gave up 7 bases, with 13 bases separating them. Germline-derived CDR1 and CDR2 are SNHLY and FYNNEI. The CDR3 reads CASSYAGINSPLHF. The CDR3 region has the DNA TGTGCCAGCAGCTACGCAGGGATCAATTCACCCCTCCACTTT.

The chain's CDR3 is CASSSRKLGQGNYEQYF. The CDR3 bases are TGTGCCAGCAGTTCTAGGAAGTTAGGACAGGGGAACTACGAGCAGTACTTC. V gene TRBV6-2 or TRBV6-3 combines with J gene TRBJ2-7; 9 bases align to TRBD1. After removal of 4 bases from V and 3 bases from J, the junction contained 13 bases not matched to a gene. The CDR3 runs to 17 residues. Germline V gives CDR1 MNHEY, CDR2 SVGEGT.

As concerns this clone: Relative to the germline gene, one junction end is altered; a read error may explain this. The rearrangement uses TRBV7-7 and TRBJ2-5, with 8 nucleotides matching TRBD2. Germline CDR1 is SSHAT and CDR2 is FNYEAQ (reference sequence). This CDR3 has 21 residues. CDR3 in DNA: TGTGCTAGCAGCCCTAGCTGGCGTCCGGGACTAGTGGGCCCCCCCCAAGAGACCCAGTACTTC. Its protein is CASSPSWRPGLVGPPQETQYF.

The chain combines TRBV4-2 with TRBJ1-1; 8 positions agree with TRBD1. Per the germline V gene, CDR1 is LGHNA and CDR2 is YNFKEQ. V was pared by 3 bases and J by 1 base, with 10 bases of the junction left unmatched. The CDR3 is 17 amino acids. The DNA of the CDR3 is TGTGCCAGCAGCCACCCCTCCCCGGGGACAGGGAACACTGAAGCTTTCTTT. This sequence encodes CASSHPSPGTGNTEAFF.

J is TRBJ1-3 and V is TRBV7-9; 9 nucleotides agree with TRBD1. Germline-derived CDR1 and CDR2 are SEHNR and FQNEAQ (reference sequence). With V trimmed by 0 bases and J by 3 bases, 3 bases remained unmatched. The CDR3 has 16 amino acids. Here the CDR3 reads CASSLAPGQGGNTIYF. The CDR3 DNA reads as TGTGCCAGCAGCTTAGCGCCGGGACAGGGTGGAAACACCATATATTTT.

V usage is TRBV12-3 or TRBV12-4 and J usage is TRBJ2-7; possibly TRBD2 for D (6 bases). CDR3 length equals 13 residues. V dropped 6 bases and J dropped 1 base, with 10 bases sitting between them. DNA for the CDR3: TGTGCCAGCAGGAGGAGGGAGTCCTACGAGCAGTACTTC. Its protein product is CASRRRESYEQYF.

In nucleotides, the CDR3 is TGTGCCTGGCACAGGGCGAATGAAAAACTGTTTTTT. Protein sequence: CAWHRANEKLFF. The chain uses TRBV30 and TRBJ1-4; a weak D match, TRBD1 (6 bases). The V end was cut by 5 bases, the J end by 5 bases, with 9 bases between. CDR3 length equals 12 residues. CDR1 is GTSNPN, CDR2 SVGIG, per germline (reference sequence).

The chain recombines TRBV7-3 with TRBJ2-1; 7 bases align to TRBD2. The CDR3 totals 14 residues. The V gene end was trimmed by 5 bases and the J gene end by 15 bases; junction bases not matched to a gene: 16. Germline lookup yields CDR1 SGHTA and CDR2 FQGTGA. This CDR3 is CASSPLTGGEGPFF. As DNA, the CDR3 is TGTGCCAGCAGCCCTCTCACGGGGGGTGAAGGTCCGTTCTTC.

The sample holds a few counts of this clone. The J gene is TRBJ2-7, the V gene TRBV5-6; D unclear. CDR3 size: 13 residues. CDR1 is SGHDT and CDR2 is YYEEEE in the germline V gene. Trimming stripped 0 bases from V and 3 bases from J, with 7 bases between. This CDR3 reads CASSLGSDYEQYF. CDR3 bases: TGTGCCAGCAGCTTGGGGTCAGACTACGAGCAGTACTTC.

This clone was observed a few times. The chain has TRBV4-2 and TRBJ2-1; D is possibly TRBD2 (6 bases). This CDR3 spans 14 amino acids. V gave up 1 base and J gave up 5 bases, with 9 bases separating them. Germline CDR1 LGHNA, CDR2 YNFKEQ. The CDR3 here is CASSQGLGDNEQFF. The CDR3 nucleotides are TGTGCCAGCAGCCAAGGACTAGGAGACAATGAGCAGTTCTTC.

The gene calls are TRBV4-3 and TRBJ1-3, with no clear D. The germline V and J ends were trimmed by 1 base and 4 bases, with 11 bases remaining between them. CDR3 size: 15 residues. Germline loops: CDR1 LGHNA, CDR2 YSLEER. CDR3 sequence reads: CASSQGRGIGNTIYF. CDR3 DNA: TGCGCCAGCAGCCAAGGGCGAGGTATCGGAAACACCATATATTTT.

This clone was detected a few times. The chain couples TRBV9 to TRBJ2-5; D call uncertain. CDR1 and CDR2 from the germline V gene are SGDLS and YYNGEE. V was shortened by 0 bases and J by 7 bases, with 10 bases between the two germline ends. The CDR3 sequence is 13 residues long. In DNA, the CDR3 is TGTGCCAGCAGCGTAGTCACCCTAGGGACCCAGTACTTC. Translated: CASSVVTLGTQYF.

CDR3 residues: CASSLMEEETQYF. The CDR3 coding sequence is TGTGCCAGCAGCTTAATGGAGGAAGAGACCCAGTACTTC. The chain employs TRBV7-3 and TRBJ2-5; TRBD2 is a possible D gene (5 bases). CDR1 SGHTA and CDR2 FQGTGA come from the germline V gene. This CDR3 is built from 13 residues. With 1 base removed from V and 3 bases from J, the gap between germline ends came to 6 bases. The full variable domain, in which reference TRBV7-3 and TRBJ2-5 provide the parts outside the CDR3, is GAGVSQTPSNKVTEKGKYVELRCDPISGHTALYWYRQSLGQGPEFLIYFQGTGAADDSGLPNDRFFAVRPEGSVSTLKIQRTERGDSAVYLCASSLMEEETQYFGPGTRLLVL.

This clone was found a few times. The rearrangement links TRBV5-5 to TRBJ2-7, with D perhaps matching TRBD1 (5 bases). The CDR3 is made up of 13 amino acids. From germline, CDR1 is SGHKS and CDR2 YYEKEE (reference sequence). The ends were cut back, 1 base at V and 7 bases at J, with 12 bases in the middle. The CDR3 DNA sequence: TGTGCCAGCAGCTTGTCCAGGGTTTGGGAGCAGTACTTC. Its protein is CASSLSRVWEQYF.